This passage covers 27 T cell receptor beta chains from one sample sequenced in a study of technical replicates of blood from a few donors. Sequenced by immunoSEQ multiplex PCR; TCRdb stores in-frame clones only, minus some. The profile shows tens of thousands of clones, under 95% of them singletons. Sequenced material: T cells isolated from PBMCs. These receptors came from a human donor in good health.

V and J are TRBV27 and TRBJ2-1; weak D call: TRBD1 (5 bases). CDR1 and CDR2 (germline): MNHEY, SMNVEV (reference sequence). CDR3 length: 15 residues. V lost 4 bases and J lost 6, with 16 bases in between. The CDR3 coding sequence is TGTGCCAGCAGTTCCAGGGAAATATCTGGCAATGAGCAGTTCTTC. Protein product: CASSSREISGNEQFF.

This chain links TRBV27 with TRBJ2-7, with 7 bases aligning to TRBD2. With 6 bases clipped from V and 3 bases from J, the junction kept 17 bases outside the gene matches. This CDR3 has 17 residues. Germline lookup yields CDR1 MNHEY and CDR2 SMNVEV (reference sequence). The CDR3 DNA follows: TGTGCCAGCAGCTTTGGAGTTAAGGCTAGCGGACTCTACGAGCAGTACTTC. This codes for CASSFGVKASGLYEQYF.

The genes are TRBV19 and TRBJ1-1; D possibly corresponds to TRBD1 (6 bases). The CDR3 runs 13 residues. Germline assignment: CDR1 LNHDA and CDR2 SQIVND (reference sequence). Trimming removed 8 bases from V and 0 bases from J, with 10 bases in between. CDR3 loop: CASSGTLNTEAFF. In DNA form, the CDR3 reads TGTGCCAGTTCCGGGACACTGAACACTGAAGCTTTCTTT.

The chain uses TRBV6-6 and TRBJ2-7; 7 bases align to TRBD2. This CDR3 contains 15 residues. Germline V gene data show CDR1 as MNHNY and CDR2 as SVGAGI (reference sequence). The ends lost 2 bases at V and 0 bases at J; junction bases unmatched: 4. The CDR3 spells CASSYEASGSYEQYF. As DNA, the CDR3 is TGTGCCAGCAGTTACGAAGCTAGCGGCTCCTACGAGCAGTACTTC.

The CDR3 spells CATLASVPGELFF. The CDR3, as DNA: TGTGCTACCCTCGCTAGCGTACCCGGGGAGCTGTTTTTT. This rearrangement joins TRBV10-3 to TRBJ2-2; possible D gene TRBD2, 6 bases. The CDR3 covers 13 residues. The germline CDR1 and CDR2 sequences are ENHRY and SYGVKD.

The J gene is TRBJ1-5, the V gene TRBV19, with a weak D call TRBD1 (6 bases). V lost 6 bases and J lost 9, with 15 bases in between. The CDR3 sequence is 13 residues long. CDR1 LNHDA and CDR2 SQIVND come from the germline V gene (reference sequence). CDR3: CASSRQATSPQHF. The CDR3 region has the DNA TGTGCCAGTAGCAGACAGGCAACTTCGCCCCAGCATTTT.

This chain uses TRBV6-5 with TRBJ1-1; D unclear. Trimming took 7 bases from V and 4 from J, leaving 13 bases between them. This CDR3 comprises 13 residues. The germline V gene encodes CDR1 MNHEY and CDR2 SVGAGI. CDR3 sequence (DNA): TGTGCCAGCACCCTAGCCGAGAGCACTGAAGCTTTCTTT. This sequence encodes CASTLAESTEAFF.

The chain carries TRBV4-2 and TRBJ2-7; the D is unclear. Trimming removed 1 base at V and 6 bases at J, with 7 bases between. This CDR3 is 12 amino acids long. The germline V gene has CDR1 LGHNA and CDR2 YNFKEQ. The CDR3 coding sequence is TGTGCCAGCAGCCAAGGACAAACCGAGCAGTACTTC. This sequence encodes CASSQGQTEQYF.

The CDR3 DNA reads TGTGCCAGTAGTATAGACGGGACAGGGGACCTTCGGGCTTTCTTT. Translated, it gives CASSIDGTGDLRAFF. The J gene is TRBJ1-1, the V gene TRBV19; 10 positions match TRBD1. CDR3 size: 15 residues. Germline assignment: CDR1 LNHDA and CDR2 SQIVND (reference sequence). J lost 11 bases, V lost 0 bases, and 9 bases had no gene match.

V gene TRBV7-2 combines with J gene TRBJ1-5; no firm D call. CDR1 and CDR2 (germline): SGHTA, FQGNSA. V was pared by 5 bases and J by 6 bases, with 8 bases between. The CDR3 has 12 amino acids. The CDR3 sequence is CASSPFGQPQHF. CDR3 in DNA: TGTGCCAGCAGCCCATTCGGTCAGCCCCAGCATTTT.

The V and J genes are TRBV19 and TRBJ1-2; D gene uncertain. The V gene's germline CDR1 is LNHDA and CDR2 SQIVND (reference sequence). Deletions cut 0 bases from V and 5 bases from J, with 10 bases between. CDR3 length: 14 amino acids. The CDR3: CASSIDPTLYGYTF. DNA for the CDR3: TGTGCCAGTAGTATAGATCCGACTCTTTATGGCTACACCTTC.

V usage is TRBV29-1 and J usage is TRBJ1-2; 7 bases fit TRBD1. CDR3 length equals 14 residues. V gave up 5 bases and J gave up 8 bases; unmatched junction bases: 14. Germline CDR1 and CDR2: SQVTM and ANQGSEA. The CDR3 region has the DNA TGCAGCGTTTCGGACAGGTATATCAGTCGGGGCTACACCTTC. Amino acids: CSVSDRYISRGYTF.

The rearrangement joins TRBV10-3 to TRBJ1-5, with D possibly matching TRBD1 (5 bases). CDR3 length: 13 amino acids. Germline V gene data show CDR1 as ENHRY and CDR2 as SYGVKD. Trimming stripped 3 bases from V and 5 bases from J, with 8 bases between. CDR3 sequence reads: CAISDGGDQPQHF. Here the CDR3 DNA reads TGTGCCATCAGTGACGGAGGGGATCAGCCCCAGCATTTT.

The gene calls are TRBV7-3 and TRBJ2-2; 10 bases are a match to TRBD2. The germline CDR1 and CDR2 sequences are SGHTA and FQGTGA. The junction had 8 bases not matched to a gene; V was cut back by 5 bases and J by 2 bases. The CDR3 runs to 17 residues. The CDR3 DNA is TGTGCCAGCAGCCCGGAAGGGACTAGCGTAAACACCGGGGAGCTGTTTTTT. Amino acid sequence: CASSPEGTSVNTGELFF.

This chain connects TRBV6-1 to TRBJ1-3, with 8 positions matching TRBD1. Trimming cost V 3 bases and J 2 bases; bases outside gene matches: 6. The germline gives CDR1 MNHNS, CDR2 SASEGT. The length of the CDR3 is 16 residues. In DNA form, the CDR3 reads TGTGCCAGCAGTGAGCCCTGGACAGGGCCTGGAAACACCATATATTTT. Its translation: CASSEPWTGPGNTIYF.

J is TRBJ2-1 and V is TRBV6-6; tentative D call: TRBD2 (6 bases). CDR3 length: 16 residues. Germline CDR1 MNHNY, CDR2 SVGAGI (reference sequence). Trimming removed 0 bases at V and 6 bases at J, with 15 bases between. The DNA of the CDR3 is TGTGCCAGCAGTTACTCCCTAGGATTGGGGGGCAATGAGCAGTTCTTC. It is translated as CASSYSLGLGGNEQFF.

V usage is TRBV6-4 and J usage is TRBJ2-3; D might be TRBD1 (6 bases). Germline assignment: CDR1 MRHNA and CDR2 SNTAGT. The CDR3 contains 15 residues. The V end lost 6 bases, the J end lost 9 bases, and 22 bases lay between the germline ends. As DNA, the CDR3 is TGTGCCAGCAGGGTACAGGGTTTGGATCGGGAAACGCAGTATTTT. Translating gives CASRVQGLDRETQYF.

The rearrangement joins TRBV6-5 to TRBJ1-1, with D uncertain. The CDR3 spans 13 residues. Trimming took off 8 bases at V and 7 bases at J, with 17 bases between the two ends. Germline V CDR1 and CDR2: MNHEY, SVGAGI. This CDR3 reads CASRRGREGEAFF. The CDR3 bases are TGTGCCAGCCGACGTGGAAGGGAGGGTGAAGCTTTCTTT.

The rearrangement joins TRBV5-1 to TRBJ2-7; 7 bases are shared with TRBD1. Germline CDR1 is SGHRS and CDR2 is YFSETQ. V gave up 4 bases and J gave up 5 bases; unmatched junction bases: 6. This CDR3 is 13 amino acids long. Written as DNA, the CDR3 is TGCGCCAGCAGCCCGACAGGGCGGGACGAGCAGTACTTC. Encoded protein: CASSPTGRDEQYF.

The rearrangement joins TRBV19 to TRBJ2-5; no clear D. CDR1 and CDR2 (germline): LNHDA, SQIVND (reference sequence). Trimming stripped 3 bases from V and 5 bases from J, with 7 bases between. This CDR3 is 12 amino acids long. The CDR3 nucleotides are TGTGCCAGTAGTATTACCGCGGAGACCCAGTACTTC. Translated: CASSITAETQYF.

The chain is built from TRBV6-5 and TRBJ2-7; 7 bases match TRBD2. The J segment lost 7 bases and the V segment lost 9 bases, leaving 12 bases of the junction unmatched. This CDR3 has 13 residues. Germline V gene data show CDR1 as MNHEY and CDR2 as SVGAGI. CDR3 bases: TGTGCCAGTAATCGCGGGAGAAATGGAGAGCAGTACTTC. Protein sequence: CASNRGRNGEQYF.

Written as DNA, the CDR3 is TGTGCCAGCAGCAAGACTAGCTGGGAGGGTTACAATGAGCAGTTCTTC. This encodes CASSKTSWEGYNEQFF. This chain connects TRBV21-1 to TRBJ2-1; TRBD2 was called by the table and not checked on the DNA. TRBV21-1 is a pseudogene segment. The CDR3 spans 16 residues.

The chain employs TRBV29-1 and TRBJ1-4, with TRBD1 matching 9 bases. The CDR3 has 13 residues. Trimming cost V 6 bases and J 6 bases; bases outside gene matches: 5. The germline gives CDR1 SQVTM, CDR2 ANQGSEA. The CDR3 nucleotides read TGCAGCGTAGGACAGGGGAGTCATGAAAAACTGTTTTTT. Protein: CSVGQGSHEKLFF.

The chain links TRBV6-1 to TRBJ1-5, with 11 bases matching TRBD1. The V segment lost 10 bases and the J segment 5 bases; nucleotides outside the gene matches: 10. The CDR3 runs 15 residues. CDR1 and CDR2 (germline): MNHNS, SASEGT. The CDR3: CATITGTGGYQPQHF. Written as DNA, the CDR3 is TGTGCCACTATAACCGGGACAGGGGGATATCAGCCCCAGCATTTT.

The gene calls are TRBV7-8 and TRBJ2-1, with D maybe TRBD1 (6 bases). V was shortened by 5 bases and J by 9 bases, with 11 bases between the two germline ends. CDR3 length equals 12 residues. Germline CDR1 is SGHVS and CDR2 is FQNEAQ. As DNA, the CDR3 is TGTGCCAGCAGCGAGCAGGGGACTGAGCAGTTCTTC. It specifies CASSEQGTEQFF.

The gene calls are TRBV5-1 and TRBJ2-7; maybe TRBD1 (6 bases). The V gene's germline CDR1 is SGHRS and CDR2 YFSETQ. The CDR3 loop spans 14 amino acids. V was trimmed by 5 bases and J by 2 bases, leaving 14 bases between them. The CDR3 bases are TGCGCCAGCAGGTACCGGGACACCACCTACGAGCAGTACTTC. Translation: CASRYRDTTYEQYF.

Only one count was recorded for this clone. V gene TRBV5-6 combines with J gene TRBJ2-7; no firm D call. Deletions cut 1 base from V and 3 bases from J, with 5 bases between. CDR3 length: 12 amino acids. Germline values: CDR1 SGHDT, CDR2 YYEEEE. CDR3 residues: CASSLNSYEQYF. The CDR3 DNA reads TGTGCCAGCAGCTTGAACAGCTACGAGCAGTACTTC.